The clone carrying this T cell receptor beta chain is termed medium-sized (0.01 to 0.1%). Semi-nested PCR with Nested Universal Primer A followed constant-region reverse priming of full-length variable regions. Using its own MiXCR run on the 5' RACE reads, TCRdb lists one record per CDR3 protein. The data contain 13,000 or so distinct CDR3 sequences, 20% to 25% of them singletons. V lost 2 bases, J lost 2 bases, and 6 bases stayed unmatched. The CDR3 runs to 17 residues. Germline loops: CDR1 SGHNT, CDR2 YENEEA. Naive CD4+ T cells were purified with Tregs depleted by CD25. Specimen: naive CD4+ T cells sorted from blood. Subset of the sample: naive CD4+ T cells, CD4+CD45RA+CD25-. The V call is TRBV11-3, the J call TRBJ2-1, with TRBD2 identical over 10 bases. The TCR was taken from a female donor with breast cancer. In DNA, the CDR3 is TGTGCCAGCAGCTTATATAGCCTAGCGGGGGCCTACAATGAGCAGTTCTTC. Residues: CASSLYSLAGAYNEQFF. Variable domain in full (rest from reference TRBV11-3 and TRBJ2-1): EAGVVQSPRYKIIEKKQPVAFWCNPISGHNTLYWYLQNLGQGPELLIRYENEEAVDDSQLPKDRFSAERLKGVDSTLKIQPAELGDSAVYLCASSLYSLAGAYNEQFFGPGTRLTVL.